These T cell receptor beta chains were read from a single sample in a study of T-cell reconstitution after alpha-beta-depleted transplantation in children. MiXCR, run by TCRdb on the PCR reads, gives a single entry per CDR3 protein. Among 700,000 to 950,000 distinct CDR3 sequences listed, less than 20% were seen once. Sequencing used PBMCs, mostly from graft donor cells, obtained 360 days after TCRalphabeta/CD19-depleted stem cell transplant. The receptors were gathered from a male patient between 5 and 17 years old who had a stem cell transplant for acute lymphoblastic leukemia, so the T cells may come from the graft donor. The CDR3 runs from the conserved cysteine through the conserved F or W. The D gene is left open where the match is weak. Expanded clones are given a class, and other clones once, few, many or no size at all.

>many|TRBJ2-7|TRBV27|TRBD2
TGTGCCAGCAGTCTGTCCGGACTAGCGGGGTTCTACGAGCAGTACTTC
CASSLSGLAGFYEQYF
>few|TRBJ2-7|TRBV25-1|TRBD1
TGTGCCAGCAGTGGGTGGGACAGGGATTCCTACGAGCAGTACTTC
CASSGWDRDSYEQYF
>-|TRBJ1-6|TRBV12-3/TRBV12-4|-
TGTGCCAGCAGTTTACAGCATAATTCACCCCTCCACTTT
CASSLQHNSPLHF
>few|TRBJ2-2|TRBV9|-
TGTGCCAGCAGCGTCTCCCCCTCCAACGGGGAGCTGTTTTTT
CASSVSPSNGELFF
>few|TRBJ1-2|TRBV4-1|-
TGCGCCAGCAGCCAAACAAGGGGGGGCTACACCTTC
CASSQTRGGYTF
>-|TRBJ2-1|TRBV6-1|TRBD1
TGTGCCAGCTACCGGGACAGGGAATGGAATGAGCAGTTCTTC
CASYRDREWNEQFF
>few|TRBJ2-2|TRBV7-9|-
TGTGCCAGCAGGGGTTACACAGCCGGGGAGCTGTTTTTT
CASRGYTAGELFF
>many|TRBJ2-3|TRBV5-5|-
TGTGCCAGCAGCTTCTCTGCACGCGGCACAGATACGCAGTATTTT
CASSFSARGTDTQYF
>few|TRBJ2-1|TRBV7-7|TRBD2
TGTGCCAGCAGCCCCCGACTAGCCCCTGAGCAGTTCTTC
CASSPRLAPEQFF
>few|TRBJ2-7|TRBV5-1|TRBD1
TGCGCCAGCAGCCCCGGGACAGGGGTAGGCTACGAGCAGTACTTC
CASSPGTGVGYEQYF
>few|TRBJ2-1|TRBV12-5|TRBD1
TGTGCTAGTGGTTTGGTACTACAGGGGAGAGGTGAGCAGTTCTTC
CASGLVLQGRGEQFF
>many|TRBJ2-1|TRBV29-1|TRBD2
TGCAGCGTAGCTAGCGGGAGAGCTTACAATGAGCAGTTCTTC
CSVASGRAYNEQFF
>-|TRBJ2-1|TRBV9|-
TGTGCCAGCAGCGTAGAGCGGGCGCCCTACAATGAGCAGTTCTTC
CASSVERAPYNEQFF